A single sample gave rise to the 3 T cell receptor beta chains below, sequenced in a study of shared clonotypes between healthy human individuals. The repertoire was sequenced with immunoSEQ multiplex PCR; TCRdb's copy has only in-frame clones and lacks some. The data hold about 2.2 million clones, with approximately 94% observed a single time. As defined, naive CD8 cells were CD45RO-negative and positively selected for CCR7, with terminally differentiated effector memory CD45RA+ cells excluded. Material for sequencing was naive CD8+ T cells from PBMCs. Every receptor here comes from a man aged 18 to 30 in good health. Some clones in this sample may be carry-over from other donors' samples.

A few counts support this clone. The rearrangement links TRBV4-1 to TRBJ1-1, with TRBD1 as a possible D gene (5 bases). Germline V gene lookup returns CDR1 MGHRA and CDR2 YSYEKL. The CDR3 length is 15 residues. V lost 0 bases to trimming and J lost 0 bases, with 8 bases between them. For the CDR3, the DNA is TGCGCCAGCAGCCAAGAAAAGGGGATGAACACTGAAGCTTTCTTT. This encodes CASSQEKGMNTEAFF.

The rearrangement links TRBV10-1 to TRBJ2-3, with 10 bases fitting TRBD1. This CDR3 region has 18 residues. Losses at the gene ends were 6 bases for V and 0 bases for J; bases not matched to a gene: 12. Germline V lookup: CDR1 WNHNN, CDR2 SYGVQD (reference sequence). This CDR3 is CASRDRDRGKRSTDTQYF. The CDR3 DNA follows: TGCGCCAGCAGAGACCGGGACAGGGGCAAACGAAGCACAGATACGCAGTATTTT.

The J gene is TRBJ1-5, the V gene TRBV15; no clear D gene. The germline CDR1 and CDR2 sequences are LNHNV and YYDKDF (reference sequence). Deletions cut 5 bases from V and 5 bases from J, with 16 bases between. The CDR3 is 15 amino acids. CDR3 sequence: CATSRSGNLDQPQHF. CDR3 DNA: TGTGCCACCAGCCGCTCAGGAAACTTAGATCAGCCCCAGCATTTT.